A selection of T cell receptor beta chains follows, all from one sample in a study of blood T cells in healthy people across ages. TCRdb recomputed calls from the 5' RACE reads with MiXCR, one row per CDR3 protein. The table records 800,000 to 950,000 distinct CDR3 sequences, 25% to 35% of them present only once. The same data also went into a second study, on T cells of mothers and their children.

Sequencing was done on a sample of blood. These receptors all come from a woman aged 35 to 49 in good health. Both conserved end residues are part of each CDR3. Fields, in order: J gene, V gene, CDR3 protein.

>.|TRBV4-3
CASSQANGAYEQYF
>TRBJ2-1|TRBV29-1
CSVPTSGGGPEQFF
>TRBJ1-2|TRBV3-1
CASSPRTGGYLRGYTF
>TRBJ2-1|TRBV7-2
CACSLTGDNEQFF
>TRBJ2-7|TRBV27
CASSFSGGYSYEQYF
>TRBJ1-6|TRBV29-1
CSVRLGPINSPLHF
>TRBJ1-2|TRBV7-2
CASSLEGAVVISGYTF
>TRBJ2-4|TRBV5-1
CASSLDGGNIQYF
>TRBJ2-1|TRBV20-1
CSARRGSSEQFF
>.|TRBV27
CASTDSKTGYNEQYF
>TRBJ1-1|TRBV13
CASSTPTGLNTEAFF
>TRBJ1-2|TRBV6-5
CASSYSFIQTGDDGYTF